This T cell receptor beta chain originates from a study of blood T cell repertoires in COVID-19. This clone is a singleton in its sample. This study enrolled people aged about 18 to 90 from around 26 US geographic areas. Cohorts were assigned according to the clinical history that participants reported. Cohort 3 recovered donors had two negative PCRs, clearance, or symptom resolution. Trimming cost V 2 bases and J 0 bases, with 11 bases left between them. The germline CDR1 and CDR2 sequences are MDHEN and SYDVKM. This CDR3 is built from 16 residues. Sequencing was performed with immunoSEQ multiplex PCR; in TCRdb, only in-frame clones are kept and a portion is missing. The table shows approximately 310,000 clones, with roughly 90% occurring only once.

This receptor was taken from a man in his 60s who had recovered from COVID-19. This chain joins TRBV28 and TRBJ1-3; D not certain. The specimen sequenced was PBMCs or T cells enriched from blood (not recorded which). CDR3 residues: CASSLKGRLSGNTIYF. The DNA for the CDR3 is TGTGCCAGCAGTTTAAAAGGCAGGCTCTCTGGAAACACCATATATTTT. Full variable domain (outside the CDR3, taken from reference TRBV28 and TRBJ1-3): DVKVTQSSRYLVKRTGEKVFLECVQDMDHENMFWYRQDPGLGLRLIYFSYDVKMKEKGDIPEGYSVSREKKERFSLILESASTNQTSMYLCASSLKGRLSGNTIYFGEGSWLTVV.